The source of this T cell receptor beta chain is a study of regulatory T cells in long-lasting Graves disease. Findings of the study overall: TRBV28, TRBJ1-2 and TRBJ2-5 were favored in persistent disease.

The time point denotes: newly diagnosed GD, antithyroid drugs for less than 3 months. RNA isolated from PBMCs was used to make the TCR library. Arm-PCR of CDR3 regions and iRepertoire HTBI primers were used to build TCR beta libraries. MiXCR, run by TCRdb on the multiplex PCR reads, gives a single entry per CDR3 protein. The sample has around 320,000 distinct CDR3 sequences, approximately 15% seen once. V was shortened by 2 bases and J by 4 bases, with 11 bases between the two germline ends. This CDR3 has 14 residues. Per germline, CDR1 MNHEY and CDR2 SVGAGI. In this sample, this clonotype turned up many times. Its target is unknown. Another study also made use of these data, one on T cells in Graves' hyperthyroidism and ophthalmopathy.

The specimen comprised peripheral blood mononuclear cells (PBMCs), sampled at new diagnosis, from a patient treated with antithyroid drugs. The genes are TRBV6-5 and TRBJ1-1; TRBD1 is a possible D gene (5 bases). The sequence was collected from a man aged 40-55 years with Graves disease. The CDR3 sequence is CASSYRGDGTEAFF. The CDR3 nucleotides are TGTGCCAGCAGTTACAGAGGGGATGGCACTGAAGCTTTCTTT.